Below, one TCR beta chain is given with its context. Its specific antigen is unknown. Base quality data are lacking; no much larger clone is found one base away. Ophthalmopathy patients had moderately to severely active disease, Clinical Activity Score of at least 3, NOSPECS grade of at least 4, and duration under 3 months. Any patient with an uncontrolled infection, another autoimmune disease, pregnancy or lactation was excluded. Diagnoses relied on clinical symptoms, serum thyroxine and TRAb, thyroid ultrasound and orbital computed tomography. PBMCs were separated from over 9 ml of fresh peripheral blood using Ficoll-Paque density gradient centrifugation. Total RNA was extracted using Trizol reagent, and RNA quality was assessed on an Agilent 2100 Bioanalyzer. The CDR3 covers 14 residues, taking in both the cysteine and the phenylalanine. The DNA shown is the 42-base CDR3, in frame from base 1. Trimming leaves V shorter by 3 bases and J shorter by 6 bases, with the junction holding 6 bases beyond the gene matches.

TCR beta CDR3 regions were amplified from RNA transcripts. The first round of RT-PCR for the TCR CDR3 was performed with the HTBI primer set and the Qiagen OneStep RT-PCR kit. Libraries were constructed in a second round of multiplex PCR, after which size selection and purification were carried out. Libraries were sequenced paired-end with 100 bp reads on an Illumina HiSeq2000. From the authors' description of their analysis: SOAPnuke was used to process the raw data, throwing out any read that contained adapters or uncalled bases, had a mean Phred below 15, or lacked an exact constant-primer or identifier match. High-quality paired reads were merged with COPE v1.2.5, and unique nucleotide sequences were defined as clonotypes. MiTCR v1.1 was used to align clonotypes to the IMGT TRBV, TRBD and TRBJ reference segments. Analysis was restricted to V-J combinations with a frequency above 0.0001, which covered roughly 99% of repertoires. A TCS score was defined as the ratio of F50 (clonal expansion) to E x V (chaos), with BLOSUM62-based TCRdist applied between CDR3 peptides within each V-J. Welch's t-statistics and random forest reduced 500 to 550 V-J features to fewer than 15, which were used in a naive Bayes classifier (R e1071). The public reads were run again by TCRdb, first through fastp at Q25 and then through MiXCR, and only productive beta chains were kept. Identical CDR3 protein sequences are pooled into one entry, listed with their most common genes and DNA. The V and J calls, along with clone size, are taken from TCRdb and not from the paper's own processing. Present in this sample are about 330,000 distinct CDR3 sequences, approximately 15% of which were seen just once. Of the sample, 34% falls within the top ten clones.

The sample originates from a study of T cells in Graves' hyperthyroidism and ophthalmopathy (dated by TCRdb to the late 2010s). Looking at the study overall: Peripheral blood samples were taken at initial diagnosis, before any treatment was given. To identify distinguishing TCR V-J signatures, a discovery cohort of 90 to 100 patients was used, comprising 40 to 45 with Graves' ophthalmopathy and around 60 with stable Graves' hyperthyroidism. An independent validation cohort of about 20 hyperthyroidism patients and about 15 patients who later progressed to ophthalmopathy tested prospective prediction of ophthalmopathy. For training and testing, the 80 to 100 patients in the discovery cohort were randomly divided in a 7:3 ratio. In addition, the study compared T-cell repertoires in thyroid tissue and in blood from five to seven Graves' hyperthyroidism patients. Following sampling, methimazole starting at 30 mg daily was given to hyperthyroidism patients, and high-dose intravenous methylprednisolone was given to ophthalmopathy patients. TCR Vbeta CDR3 sequencing of around 130 peripheral blood samples (approximately 44 ophthalmopathy, around 80 hyperthyroidism and approximately 17 progressor patients) is reported in the paper.

General study outcomes and caveats: A model built on a 13 V-J signature distinguished ophthalmopathy from stable hyperthyroidism, reaching 85% to 90% sensitivity and 81.08% specificity in cross-validation and 80%/75% in testing. No statistical method was used to set the sample size in advance, and investigators knew the group allocation. During validation, the model predicted progression to ophthalmopathy a median of approximately 6.5 months ahead of onset, with roughly 65% sensitivity and about 75% specificity. Most expanded thyroid clonotypes (frequency above 0.001) were also found in blood, which suggests that blood repertoires may mirror thyroid immune responses.

The source material was blood. Recombination linked TRBV12-3 or TRBV12-4 to TRBJ1-2, and 8 junction bases match TRBD1. This TCR was sampled from a woman between 40 and 55 years old with Graves' ophthalmopathy. In nucleotides, the sequence is TGTGCCAGCAGTTTTTACAGGGGGGGTGATGGCTACACCTTC. Its protein product is CASSFYRGGDGYTF.